One and the same sample provided the 30 T cell receptor beta chains below, sequenced in a study of T cell repertoires in aging, cancer and after chemotherapy. A mixed TRB-A/B primer pool amplified rearranged TRB by multiplex touch-down PCR. TCRdb used MiXCR to reprocess the multiplex PCR reads, holding one entry per CDR3 protein. The profile shows 9,500 to 15,000 distinct CDR3 sequences, under 35% of them singletons. TCR beta rearrangements were amplified from peripheral blood genomic DNA. Sequences were obtained from blood. The source of these receptors is a human donor in good health. The donor label of this sample is uncertain.

This clonotype is medium-sized by share. The chain links TRBV6-4 to TRBJ2-3, with TRBD2 matching 13 bases. CDR1 MRHNA and CDR2 SNTAGT come from the germline V gene. CDR3 length: 15 amino acids. With 2 bases clipped from V and 4 bases from J, the junction kept 0 bases outside the gene matches. The CDR3 spells CASSDTSGGADTQYF. The DNA of the CDR3 is TGTGCCAGCAGTGACACTAGCGGGGGGGCAGATACGCAGTATTTT.

This clonotype was recorded a few times. The chain employs TRBV27 and TRBJ1-4; possible D gene TRBD1, 5 bases. This CDR3 is built from 15 residues. Trimming pared 2 bases from V and 7 bases from J, leaving 14 bases between. Germline V gives CDR1 MNHEY, CDR2 SMNVEV (reference sequence). The CDR3 loop reads CASSLDGASGEKLFF. CDR3 coding DNA: TGTGCCAGCAGTTTAGATGGGGCCTCGGGTGAAAAACTGTTTTTT.

In DNA form, the CDR3 reads TGTGCCAGCAGGCTAGGGCCTGGAAACACCATATATTTT. Translated: CASRLGPGNTIYF. The V and J genes are TRBV6-5 and TRBJ1-3; D remains ambiguous. The CDR3 has 13 residues. Germline CDR1 MNHEY, CDR2 SVGAGI. V lost 6 bases and J lost 2, with 8 bases in between.

Points on this clonotype: At one of its ends the junction is not consistent with the germline gene, which may arise from a read error. V is TRBV30 and J is TRBJ2-7, with 8 bases lining up with TRBD1. The CDR3 extends over 12 amino acids. In germline, CDR1 is GTSNPN, CDR2 SVGIG (reference sequence). DNA of the CDR3: TGTGCCTGGAGTGTACTGGGACAGGACCATCTATTC. This translates into CAWSVLGQDHLF.

The rearrangement joins TRBV30 to TRBJ2-1; TRBD1 aligns across 10 bases. Per germline, CDR1 GTSNPN and CDR2 SVGIG (reference sequence). V lost 3 bases and J lost 2; bases outside the gene matches: 10. This CDR3 has 17 amino acids. CDR3 amino acids: CAWSRDIGTGAYNEQFF. The CDR3, as DNA: TGTGCCTGGAGCCGAGATATAGGGACAGGGGCCTACAATGAGCAGTTCTTC.

Details on this clonotype: A junction boundary mismatches the germline segment, possibly from a read error. The chain combines TRBV5-6 with TRBJ1-4; the D gene is possibly TRBD1 (6 bases). Germline CDR1 and CDR2: SGHDT and YYEEEE. The CDR3 contains 16 residues. In nucleotides, the CDR3 is TGCGCCAGCAGCCCGATTGGGGGCCAGACTAATGAAAAACTGTTTTTT. Its protein is CASSPIGGQTNEKLFF. The full variable domain, its missing parts supplied by reference TRBV5-6 and TRBJ1-4, is DAGVTQSPTHLIKTRGQQVTLRCSPKSGHDTVSWYQQALGQGPQFIFQYYEEEERQRGNFPDRFSGHQFPNYSSELNVNALLLGDSALYLCASSPIGGQTNEKLFFGSGTQLSVL.

By proportion, this clonotype is medium-sized. This chain connects TRBV6-5 to TRBJ2-1; D not resolved. V was clipped by 5 bases and J by 5 bases, with 4 bases between them. Germline V gives CDR1 MNHEY, CDR2 SVGAGI. This CDR3 has 11 residues. The CDR3 sequence: CASSRDNEQFF. The DNA of the CDR3 is TGTGCCAGCAGTCGGGACAATGAGCAGTTCTTC.

By sample share, this clonotype is medium-sized. The rearrangement uses TRBV19 and TRBJ1-2, with no clear D. Germline CDR1 reads LNHDA; CDR2 reads SQIVND (reference sequence). There are 12 residues in the CDR3. The V gene lost 6 bases and the J gene lost 7 bases, with 12 bases spanning the gap. CDR3 sequence reads: CASRVVRGGYTF. Written as DNA, the CDR3 is TGTGCCAGTAGGGTCGTTCGGGGTGGCTACACCTTC.

The chain couples TRBV27 to TRBJ2-3; a weak D match, TRBD1 (5 bases). This CDR3 comprises 13 residues. With 9 bases removed from V and 4 bases from J, the gap between germline ends came to 14 bases. The germline CDR1 and CDR2 sequences are MNHEY and SMNVEV (reference sequence). Here the CDR3 reads CASRALGADTQYF. CDR3 bases: TGTGCCAGTAGGGCCCTAGGGGCAGATACGCAGTATTTT.

By proportion, this clonotype is medium-sized (0.01 to 0.1%). The rearrangement joins TRBV29-1 to TRBJ2-3; the D gene is possibly TRBD2 (6 bases). V lost 3 bases and J 4 bases, leaving 14 bases between the germline ends. CDR3 length: 14 residues. The germline CDR1 and CDR2 sequences are SQVTM and ANQGSEA. The CDR3 here is CSVDDGASADTQYF. The CDR3 nucleotides are TGCAGCGTTGATGATGGGGCTAGCGCAGATACGCAGTATTTT.

The chain employs TRBV27 and TRBJ1-6, with D hard to call. Trimming took off 5 bases at V and 1 base at J, with 9 bases between the two ends. The CDR3 length is 15 residues. Germline values: CDR1 MNHEY, CDR2 SMNVEV (reference sequence). The CDR3 loop is CASSPGVSYNSPLHF. CDR3 coding DNA: TGTGCCAGCAGTCCCGGGGTTTCCTATAATTCACCCCTCCACTTT.

This clonotype is judged medium-sized. The rearrangement uses TRBV6-5 and TRBJ2-7; D is unresolved. The CDR3 contains 14 residues. V shed 2 bases and J shed 2 bases, with 10 bases lying between them. Germline V gene data show CDR1 as MNHEY and CDR2 as SVGAGI. CDR3 in amino acids: CASSYMDRTYEQYF. CDR3 nucleotide sequence: TGTGCCAGCAGTTACATGGACCGGACCTACGAGCAGTACTTC.

By share, this clonotype counts as medium-sized. V gene TRBV27 combines with J gene TRBJ2-5, with unresolved D. This CDR3 spans 14 amino acids. Trimming cost V 4 bases and J 9 bases, with 18 bases left between them. In germline, CDR1 is MNHEY, CDR2 SMNVEV (reference sequence). Here the CDR3 reads CASSWGIRVMPQYF. The CDR3 region has the DNA TGTGCCAGCAGTTGGGGAATACGGGTCATGCCCCAGTACTTC.

This CDR3 is CASSYLTGYEQYF. CDR3 nucleotide sequence: TGTGCCAGCAGTTACCTGACAGGCTACGAGCAGTACTTC. This chain uses TRBV6-4 with TRBJ2-7, with D possibly matching TRBD1 (6 bases). Deletions cut 5 bases from V and 3 bases from J, with 11 bases between. The CDR3 loop spans 13 amino acids. Germline loops: CDR1 MRHNA, CDR2 SNTAGT.

This chain uses TRBV30 with TRBJ1-5, with D uncertain. The CDR3 contains 13 residues. Trimming cost V 1 base and J 4 bases, with 8 bases left between them. From germline, CDR1 is GTSNPN and CDR2 SVGIG (reference sequence). CDR3 bases: TGTGCCTGGAGTGACAGTTGGAATCAGCCCCAGCATTTT. This translates into CAWSDSWNQPQHF. The entire variable domain, with the rest obtained from reference TRBV30 and TRBJ1-5, is as follows: SQTIHQWPATLVQPVGSPLSLECTVEGTSNPNLYWYRQAAGRGLQLLFYSVGIGQISSEVPQNLSASRPQDRQFILSSKKLLLSDSGFYLCAWSDSWNQPQHFGDGTRLSIL.

This clonotype was seen just once. The conserved phenylalanine or tryptophan is not found at the CDR3 terminus, so this likely reflects a read error. The V call is TRBV19, the J call TRBJ1-5; D gene unclear. V dropped 9 bases and J dropped 2 bases, with 17 bases sitting between them. The CDR3 length is 15 residues. Germline CDR1 is LNHDA and CDR2 is SQIVND (reference sequence). The CDR3 spells CASSFGSVGNQPQHS. The CDR3 nucleotides read TGTGCCAGCAGTTTTGGGTCTGTTGGCAATCAGCCCCAGCATTCT.

In this sample, this clonotype turned up a few times. The chain has TRBV6-1 and TRBJ1-6; TRBD1 might be the D (5 bases). CDR1 is MNHNS, CDR2 SASEGT, per germline. The V end was cut by 5 bases, the J end by 9 bases, with 17 bases between. The CDR3 has 15 amino acids. The CDR3 is CASSLTDVGGSPLHF. The CDR3 nucleotides are TGTGCCAGCAGTCTCACGGACGTCGGGGGTTCACCCCTCCACTTT.

The V call is TRBV24-1, the J call TRBJ2-3; D not certain. Germline V lookup: CDR1 KGHDR, CDR2 SFDVKD. CDR3 length: 13 residues. Trimming stripped 3 bases from V and 4 bases from J, with 7 bases between. In nucleotides, the CDR3 is TGTGCCACCAGTGATACGGTGGCAGATACGCAGTATTTT. It encodes CATSDTVADTQYF.

The sample holds a few counts of this clonotype. The chain has TRBV10-3 and TRBJ1-2; no clear D gene. V shed 3 bases and J shed 0 bases, with 11 bases lying between them. CDR1 and CDR2 from the germline V gene are ENHRY and SYGVKD. The CDR3 is made up of 15 amino acids. DNA of the CDR3: TGTGCCATCAGTGACTCAGGAGAAGCTAACTATGGCTACACCTTC. Its translation: CAISDSGEANYGYTF.

The rearrangement links TRBV15 to TRBJ1-1; a possible D gene is TRBD1 (5 bases). This CDR3 spans 15 amino acids. Trimming removed 0 bases from V and 4 bases from J, with 12 bases in between. Germline loops: CDR1 LNHNV, CDR2 YYDKDF (reference sequence). The CDR3 is CATSREGGAVTEAFF. The CDR3, as DNA: TGTGCCACCAGCAGAGAGGGTGGGGCAGTCACTGAAGCTTTCTTT.

By its share, this clonotype is medium-sized. V usage is TRBV29-1 and J usage is TRBJ1-2, with a possible D match to TRBD1 (5 bases). CDR1 SQVTM and CDR2 ANQGSEA come from the germline V gene. Trimming removed 7 bases from V and 3 bases from J, with 15 bases in between. This CDR3 spans 13 amino acids. The CDR3 spells CSAATRDHYGYTF. The CDR3 nucleotides read TGCAGCGCAGCTACCAGGGACCACTATGGCTACACCTTC.

This clonotype was observed a few times. This chain joins TRBV12-3 or TRBV12-4 and TRBJ2-5; D may be TRBD1 (5 bases). V lost 3 bases and J lost 3, with 8 bases in between. The CDR3 totals 13 residues. The CDR3 loop is CASSFDRKETQYF. The CDR3, as DNA: TGTGCCAGCAGTTTTGACAGAAAAGAGACCCAGTACTTC.

In its sample, this clonotype is medium-sized. The chain links TRBV30 to TRBJ2-5; D is uncertain. Germline V gene sequence: CDR1 GTSNPN, CDR2 SVGIG (reference sequence). The CDR3 sequence is 13 residues long. The V end lost 0 bases, the J end lost 2 bases, and 7 bases lay between the germline ends. The DNA of the CDR3 is TGTGCCTGGAGTGTGGGCAGTCAAGAGACCCAGTACTTC. As protein: CAWSVGSQETQYF.

This chain joins TRBV5-4 and TRBJ2-2, with 7 bases matching TRBD1. With V trimmed by 0 bases and J by 2 bases, 4 bases remained unmatched. There are 16 residues in the CDR3. The germline CDR1 and CDR2 sequences are SGHNT and YYREEE (reference sequence). The CDR3 nucleotides read TGTGCCAGCAGCTTGGAACAGGGGCGCAACACCGGGGAGCTGTTTTTT. Encoded protein: CASSLEQGRNTGELFF.

Notes on this clonotype: A read error may explain this, as a much larger clone is one base away. V and J are TRBV6-5 and TRBJ2-3, with D uncertain. The CDR3 length is 12 residues. The V end was cut by 6 bases, the J end by 11 bases, with 15 bases between. CDR1 and CDR2 (germline): MNHEY, SVGAGI. For the CDR3, the DNA is TGTGCCAGCAGCGCCGGATTTGGGATGCAGTATTTT. Its translation: CASSAGFGMQYF.

This clonotype has just a few counts. The chain employs TRBV27 and TRBJ2-2, with D tentatively TRBD2 (6 bases). The CDR3 length is 13 residues. Trimming stripped 8 bases from V and 2 bases from J, with 9 bases between. Germline CDR1 MNHEY, CDR2 SMNVEV (reference sequence). CDR3 nucleotide sequence: TGTGCCAGCCGGCGGGGAAACACCGGGGAGCTGTTTTTT. Its protein is CASRRGNTGELFF.

This clonotype occurred a few times. J is TRBJ1-5 and V is TRBV20-1; D uncertain. Trimming took 3 bases from V and 0 from J, leaving 6 bases between them. CDR1 is DFQATT, CDR2 SNEGSKA, per germline (reference sequence). The CDR3 runs to 13 residues. This chain's CDR3 is CSASQSSNQPQHF. CDR3 in DNA: TGCAGTGCTAGTCAAAGTAGCAATCAGCCCCAGCATTTT.

This clonotype is medium-sized within its sample. This chain links TRBV13 with TRBJ1-2; 9 nucleotides align to TRBD1. This CDR3 is 13 amino acids long. Germline V lookup: CDR1 PRHDT, CDR2 FYEKMQ (reference sequence). Losses at the gene ends were 4 bases for V and 5 bases for J; bases not matched to a gene: 2. CDR3 residues: CASSSDRGYGYTF. CDR3 sequence (DNA): TGTGCCAGCAGCTCGGACAGGGGTTATGGCTACACCTTC.

This clonotype was counted only a few times. The gene calls are TRBV20-1 and TRBJ2-5, with a tentative D call TRBD2 (6 bases). Germline values: CDR1 DFQATT, CDR2 SNEGSKA (reference sequence). Trimming removed 1 base at V and 6 bases at J, with 15 bases between. The CDR3 is made up of 14 amino acids. The CDR3 protein is CSARVASVSQTQYF. CDR3 nucleotide sequence: TGCAGTGCTAGAGTTGCTAGCGTCAGTCAGACCCAGTACTTC.

The genes are TRBV20-1 and TRBJ1-6, with TRBD1 as a possible D gene (5 bases). There are 13 residues in the CDR3. V was shortened by 6 bases and J by 9 bases, with 15 bases between the two germline ends. CDR1 DFQATT and CDR2 SNEGSKA come from the germline V gene (reference sequence). The CDR3 DNA reads as TGCAGTGCCGGGCAGGGCGAGAGTTCACCCCTCCACTTT. It is translated as CSAGQGESSPLHF.